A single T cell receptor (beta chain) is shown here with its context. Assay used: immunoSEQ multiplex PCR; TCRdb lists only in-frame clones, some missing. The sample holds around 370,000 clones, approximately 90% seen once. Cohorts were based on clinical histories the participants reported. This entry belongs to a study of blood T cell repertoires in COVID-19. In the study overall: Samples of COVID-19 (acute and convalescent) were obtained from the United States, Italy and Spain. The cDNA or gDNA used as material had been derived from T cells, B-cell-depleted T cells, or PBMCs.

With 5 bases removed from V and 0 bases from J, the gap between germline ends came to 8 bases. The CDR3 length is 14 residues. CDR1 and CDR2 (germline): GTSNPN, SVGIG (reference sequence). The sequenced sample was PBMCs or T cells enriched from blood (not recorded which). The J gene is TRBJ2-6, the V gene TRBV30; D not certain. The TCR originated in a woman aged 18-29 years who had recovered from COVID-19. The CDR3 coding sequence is TGTGCCTGGGACACCTCCTCTGGGGCCAACGTCCTGACTTTC. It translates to CAWDTSSGANVLTF.